The text below deals with one T cell receptor beta chain. Its antigen is undetermined. Via MiXCR, TCRdb re-called the reads, giving one row per CDR3 protein. The sample has over 250,000 distinct CDR3 sequences, under 25% seen once. Germline V gene sequence: CDR1 LNHDA, CDR2 SQIVND (reference sequence). V lost 3 bases and J lost 5; bases outside the gene matches: 9. This CDR3 region has 15 residues. The record originates from a study of T cell repertoires in cytomegalovirus infection. The rearrangement links TRBV19 to TRBJ2-7; TRBD1 aligns across 8 bases. The sequences come from cultured PBMCs, collected from culture after CMV antigen stimulation. This sequence originates from a human donor in good health (CMV status not recorded). Some clones in this sample may be carry-over from other donors' samples. The CDR3 reads CASSMSQDRVHEQYF. CDR3 coding DNA: TGTGCCAGTAGTATGTCCCAGGACAGGGTCCACGAGCAGTACTTC. The full variable domain, its missing parts supplied by reference TRBV19 and TRBJ2-7, is DGGITQSPKYLFRKEGQNVTLSCEQNLNHDAMYWYRQDPGQGLRLIYYSQIVNDFQKGDIAEGYSVSREKKESFPLTVTSAQKNPTAFYLCASSMSQDRVHEQYFGPGTRLTVT.